Shown below are 20 T cell receptor beta chains from a single sample sequenced in a study of blood T cell repertoires in COVID-19. The repertoire was sequenced with immunoSEQ multiplex PCR; TCRdb's copy has only in-frame clones and lacks some. The top ten clones hold 3.4% of a sample with 200,000 to 250,000 clones, 80% to 85% of them seen once. Sequencing was done on a sample of peripheral blood. These receptors originate from a woman aged 18-30 years with acute or convalescent COVID-19.

Regarding this clone: One junction end does not reproduce the germline sequence, and a read error may be involved. The V gene is TRBV7-7, the J gene TRBJ2-5, with 9 nucleotides matching TRBD2. This CDR3 contains 15 residues. CDR1 is SSHAT and CDR2 is FNYEAQ in the germline V gene (reference sequence). This CDR3 reads CASSWAGGAQETQYF. For the CDR3, the DNA is TGTGCTAGCAGCTGGGCGGGAGGGGCCCAAGAGACCCAGTACTTC. Full variable domain (missing parts from reference TRBV7-7 and TRBJ2-5): GAGVSQSPRYKVTKRGQDVTLRCDPISSHATLYWYQQALGQGPEFLTYFNYEAQPDKSGLPSDRFSAERPEGSISTLTIQRTEQRDSAMYRCASSWAGGAQETQYFGPGTRLLVL.

The chain joins TRBV9 to TRBJ1-2; D is possibly TRBD1 (5 bases). The length of the CDR3 is 15 residues. Deletions cut 4 bases from V and 4 bases from J, with 17 bases between. CDR1 and CDR2 from the germline V gene are SGDLS and YYNGEE. The CDR3 protein is CASSPPTWGTYGYTF. Here the CDR3 DNA reads TGTGCCAGCAGCCCCCCCACGTGGGGCACCTATGGCTACACCTTC.

The J gene is TRBJ2-3, the V gene TRBV7-9; 8 bases match TRBD2. This CDR3 is built from 17 residues. J gave up 2 bases and V 5 bases, and 12 bases lay outside the gene matches. CDR1 SEHNR and CDR2 FQNEAQ come from the germline V gene (reference sequence). In DNA, the CDR3 is TGTGCCAGCAGCCCGAGGACTAGCTTAGGTTCCACAGATACGCAGTATTTT. This codes for CASSPRTSLGSTDTQYF.

V usage is TRBV14 and J usage is TRBJ1-5, with D unresolved. CDR3 size: 12 residues. Germline V gene lookup returns CDR1 SGHDN and CDR2 FVKESK. V lost 4 bases and J lost 11, with 12 bases in between. The CDR3 spells CASSLMNQAQHF. In DNA form, the CDR3 reads TGTGCCAGCAGCCTAATGAACCAGGCCCAGCATTTT.

Ten or more counts support this clone. The chain has TRBV4-2 and TRBJ2-1; a possible D gene is TRBD1 (7 bases). CDR1 LGHNA and CDR2 YNFKEQ come from the germline V gene. The CDR3 is made up of 17 amino acids. V shed 0 bases and J shed 4 bases, with 16 bases lying between them. DNA of the CDR3: TGTGCCAGCAGCCAAGATGGAGGCGGGACAGCATACAATGAGCAGTTCTTC. Translation: CASSQDGGGTAYNEQFF.

The genes are TRBV10-3 and TRBJ2-7; weak D call: TRBD2 (6 bases). Germline loops: CDR1 ENHRY, CDR2 SYGVKD. V lost 8 bases to trimming and J lost 3 bases, with 20 bases between them. The CDR3 covers 15 residues. This chain's CDR3 is CAIGGINSGSYEQYF. DNA of the CDR3: TGTGCCATCGGGGGGATTAATAGCGGAAGCTACGAGCAGTACTTC.

CDR3 nucleotides: TGTGCCAGCACCCTTTACTCGGGGTTCTACGAGCAGTACTTC. It is translated as CASTLYSGFYEQYF. The genes are TRBV27 and TRBJ2-7, with D perhaps matching TRBD2 (5 bases). The CDR3 spans 14 residues. Germline CDR1 and CDR2: MNHEY and SMNVEV (reference sequence). Deletions cut 7 bases from V and 3 bases from J, with 16 bases between.

This rearrangement joins TRBV30 to TRBJ2-1, with 12 nucleotides matching TRBD2. Germline CDR1 and CDR2: GTSNPN and SVGIG (reference sequence). V shed 8 bases, J shed 5 bases, and the junction held 13 bases outside the gene matches. This CDR3 has 16 residues. CDR3 sequence (DNA): TGTGCCCGAGCCATTCCTAGCGGGAGGGCCGACAATGAGCAGTTCTTC. This translates into CARAIPSGRADNEQFF.

The rearrangement links TRBV6-4 to TRBJ1-1; no firm D call. Trimming pared 3 bases from V and 0 bases from J, leaving 5 bases between. Germline-derived CDR1 and CDR2 are MRHNA and SNTAGT. This CDR3 spans 13 amino acids. The CDR3 here is CASSEELNTEAFF. The CDR3 nucleotides read TGTGCCAGCAGTGAGGAGTTGAACACTGAAGCTTTCTTT.

V and J are TRBV6-5 and TRBJ1-1; maybe TRBD1 (6 bases). The CDR3 length is 15 residues. Germline CDR1 is MNHEY and CDR2 is SVGAGI. The V end lost 2 bases, the J end lost 2 bases, and 12 bases lay between the germline ends. The CDR3 DNA sequence: TGTGCCAGCAGTTACCGGGCAGGGGCTAACACTGAAGCTTTCTTT. Translating it yields CASSYRAGANTEAFF.

This clone was recorded once. This rearrangement joins TRBV28 to TRBJ2-1; D unclear. The ends were cut back, 4 bases at V and 8 bases at J, with 3 bases in the middle. Germline values: CDR1 MDHEN, CDR2 SYDVKM. The CDR3 contains 10 residues. CDR3 in amino acids: CASSSYEQFF. The DNA for the CDR3 is TGTGCCAGCAGTTCGTATGAGCAGTTCTTC.

The J gene is TRBJ1-2, the V gene TRBV5-1; D call uncertain. CDR1 and CDR2 from the germline V gene are SGHRS and YFSETQ. CDR3 size: 17 residues. The ends were cut back, 0 bases at V and 5 bases at J, with 20 bases in the middle. CDR3 loop: CASSLAVGAAPGYGYTF. The DNA of the CDR3 is TGCGCCAGCAGCTTGGCCGTCGGTGCGGCACCGGGGTATGGCTACACCTTC.

In its sample, this clone was seen once. The chain carries TRBV5-6 and TRBJ2-1, with TRBD2 matching 12 bases. The V gene's germline CDR1 is SGHDT and CDR2 YYEEEE. This CDR3 has 17 residues. Trimming at V came to 0 bases and at J to 5 bases, leaving 6 bases not matched to a gene. The CDR3 sequence: CASSLVGLAGPDNEQFF. The CDR3 coding sequence is TGTGCCAGCAGCTTGGTAGGACTAGCGGGACCCGACAATGAGCAGTTCTTC.

This clone was observed once. The J gene is TRBJ1-1, the V gene TRBV21-1. TRBV21-1 is a pseudogene. The CDR3 is 18 residues long. CDR3 residues: CASSNDCETRMLNTEAFF. DNA for the CDR3: TGTGCCAGCAGCAATGACTGTGAAACACGTATGCTGAACACTGAAGCTTTCTTT.

The rearrangement links TRBV6-5 to TRBJ2-5; a possible D gene is TRBD2 (5 bases). The CDR3 runs to 14 residues. Per the germline V gene, CDR1 is MNHEY and CDR2 is SVGAGI. Trimming cost V 4 bases and J 0 bases, with 9 bases left between them. The CDR3 spells CASSSAGYQETQYF. The CDR3 DNA reads TGTGCCAGCAGTTCCGCGGGCTACCAAGAGACCCAGTACTTC.

The chain recombines TRBV11-3 with TRBJ2-7; 10 bases are a match to TRBD2. The V gene end was trimmed by 1 base and the J gene end by 4 bases; junction bases not matched to a gene: 4. CDR1 is SGHNT and CDR2 is YENEEA in the germline V gene. This CDR3 contains 15 residues. For the CDR3, the DNA is TGTGCCAGCAGCTTAGGGTCTAGCGGGAGTTACGAGCAGTACTTC. Translation gives CASSLGSSGSYEQYF.

V is TRBV6-5 and J is TRBJ2-5; D perhaps matches TRBD2 (5 bases). The V and J ends lost 7 bases and 5 bases respectively, with 17 bases between them. Germline V gene sequence: CDR1 MNHEY, CDR2 SVGAGI. This CDR3 comprises 14 residues. The CDR3 nucleotides read TGTGCCAGCATCATGGCGGGTTTAAGGGAGACCCAGTACTTC. Protein product: CASIMAGLRETQYF.

This clone was seen more than once but under ten times. The chain employs TRBV9 and TRBJ1-1; a possible D gene is TRBD1 (6 bases). The CDR3 consists of 14 residues. Germline values: CDR1 SGDLS, CDR2 YYNGEE. Trimming took 4 bases from V and 4 from J, leaving 14 bases between them. CDR3 DNA sequence: TGTGCCAGCAGCCCTACGACAGGAACCACTGAAGCTTTCTTT. Amino acid sequence: CASSPTTGTTEAFF.

This clone appeared a few times. This chain links TRBV28 with TRBJ2-7; weak D call: TRBD2 (5 bases). Germline CDR1 reads MDHEN; CDR2 reads SYDVKM. This CDR3 has 15 amino acids. Between the trimmed V and J ends, which lost 4 bases and 2 bases, there was a span of 15 bases. CDR3 nucleotide sequence: TGTGCCAGCAGTTCGACTTATCGGAGGACCTACGAGCAGTACTTC. Translated, it gives CASSSTYRRTYEQYF.

The V and J genes are TRBV19 and TRBJ2-7; 9 bases are shared with TRBD2. The V gene's germline CDR1 is LNHDA and CDR2 SQIVND (reference sequence). V trimming: 1 base; J trimming: 1 base; junction bases outside the gene matches: 2. CDR3 length: 15 amino acids. The CDR3 DNA follows: TGTGCCAGTAGTATAGTTCTAGCGGGGTCCTACGAGCAGTACTTC. Protein sequence: CASSIVLAGSYEQYF.